Sequencing of this T cell receptor beta chain was carried out in a study of radiation and T cells in renal cell carcinoma. Study observations and caveats: From baseline, blood top tumor clonotypes peaked at 2 weeks post-radiation. Pretreatment tumor biopsies were lacking, so baseline clonotypes are unknown.

As for this clone: Its antigen is not identified.

The protocol was immunoSEQ multiplex PCR, while the TCRdb copy is restricted to in-frame clones and leaves out a portion. In the table there are around 80,000 clones, over 80% of which are singletons. V was pared by 2 bases and J by 3 bases, with 7 bases of the junction left unmatched. The CDR3 contains 16 residues. Germline CDR1 GTSNPN, CDR2 SVGIG (reference sequence). Time point meaning: blood 2 weeks post-SBRT. The treatment: 15 Gy SBRT to primary tumor, nephrectomy 4 weeks later. This renal cell carcinoma was of the clear cell type. The clonotype originates from a man between 60 and 70 years old with renal cell carcinoma. This chain connects TRBV30 to TRBJ1-4; 9 nucleotides agree with TRBD1. The sequencing used blood, collected from a patient whose treatment included radiotherapy and nephrectomy. The CDR3 DNA sequence: TGTGCCTGGAGTCTTCGACAGGGGGGTGCTAATGAAAAACTGTTTTTT. Its protein product is CAWSLRQGGANEKLFF.